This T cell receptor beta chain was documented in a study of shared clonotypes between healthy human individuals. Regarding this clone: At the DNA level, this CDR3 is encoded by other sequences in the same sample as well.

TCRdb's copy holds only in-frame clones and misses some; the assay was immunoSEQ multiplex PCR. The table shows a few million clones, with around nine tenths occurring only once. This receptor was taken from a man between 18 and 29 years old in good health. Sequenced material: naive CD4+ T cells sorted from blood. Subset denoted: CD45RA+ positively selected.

This CDR3 is CASRRGSTDTQYF. DNA of the CDR3: TGTGCCAGCAGACGGGGCAGCACAGATACGCAGTATTTT. The genes are TRBV6-5 and TRBJ2-3; D assignment may be TRBD1 or TRBD2 (5 bases each). This CDR3 spans 13 amino acids. From germline, CDR1 is MNHEY and CDR2 SVGAGI. Trimming took 6 bases from V and 0 from J, leaving 7 bases between them.